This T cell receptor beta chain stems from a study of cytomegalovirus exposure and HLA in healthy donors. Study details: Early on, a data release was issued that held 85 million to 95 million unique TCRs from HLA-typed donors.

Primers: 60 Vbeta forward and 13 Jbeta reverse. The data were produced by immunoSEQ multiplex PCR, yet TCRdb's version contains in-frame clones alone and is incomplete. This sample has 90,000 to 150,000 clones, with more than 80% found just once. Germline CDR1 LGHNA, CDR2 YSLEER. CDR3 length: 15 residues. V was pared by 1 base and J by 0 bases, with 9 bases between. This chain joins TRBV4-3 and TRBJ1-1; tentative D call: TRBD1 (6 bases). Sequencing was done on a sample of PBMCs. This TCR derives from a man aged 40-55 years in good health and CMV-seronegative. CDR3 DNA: TGCGCCAGCAGCCAAGCCGGACAGTTGAACACTGAAGCTTTCTTT. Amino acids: CASSQAGQLNTEAFF.